What follows are 16 T cell receptor beta chains derived from one specimen sequenced in a study of blood T cell repertoires in COVID-19. The method was immunoSEQ multiplex PCR; TCRdb's version includes in-frame clones alone and lacks a portion of them. This sample has around 210,000 clones, with about 86% found just once. Sample: peripheral blood. The receptors here all came from a woman in her seventies with acute or convalescent COVID-19.

The genes are TRBV6-1 and TRBJ1-6; D gene ambiguous. Germline V gene data show CDR1 as MNHNS and CDR2 as SASEGT. The CDR3 runs 16 residues. V gave up 3 bases and J gave up 6 bases, with 15 bases separating them. The CDR3 here is CASSDPADWGNSPLHF. CDR3 nucleotide sequence: TGTGCCAGCAGTGATCCCGCGGACTGGGGTAATTCACCCCTCCACTTT.

The chain couples TRBV28 to TRBJ1-6; no definite D call. V dropped 6 bases and J dropped 3 bases, with 9 bases sitting between them. This CDR3 contains 14 residues. From germline, CDR1 is MDHEN and CDR2 SYDVKM. The CDR3 DNA is TGTGCCAGCAGCCCGAGGTTCTATAATTCACCCCTCCACTTT. It yields the protein CASSPRFYNSPLHF. Combining the CDR3 with reference TRBV28 and TRBJ1-6 gives the whole variable domain DVKVTQSSRYLVKRTGEKVFLECVQDMDHENMFWYRQDPGLGLRLIYFSYDVKMKEKGDIPEGYSVSREKKERFSLILESASTNQTSMYLCASSPRFYNSPLHFGNGTRLTVT.

The chain employs TRBV10-3 and TRBJ2-7; 9 bases map to TRBD1. This CDR3 contains 18 residues. Germline V CDR1 and CDR2: ENHRY, SYGVKD. Trimming took 10 bases from V and 0 from J; bases not matched to a gene: 19. The CDR3 nucleotides read TGTGCCACCAAGCAGACAGGGGGGATTACAGGGGGCTCCTACGAGCAGTACTTC. Protein: CATKQTGGITGGSYEQYF.

The chain is built from TRBV7-2 and TRBJ2-3; TRBD2 agrees at 7 bases. V was clipped by 0 bases and J by 0 bases; unmatched bases: 9. CDR3 length: 18 amino acids. The germline V gene has CDR1 SGHTA and CDR2 FQGNSA. CDR3 sequence (DNA): TGTGCCAGCAGCTTAGCGTCCGGGGCGGGAGTAAGCACAGATACGCAGTATTTT. Translated: CASSLASGAGVSTDTQYF.

This clone has a single count. This chain uses TRBV13 with TRBJ2-1, with 14 nucleotides matching TRBD2. Per the germline V gene, CDR1 is PRHDT and CDR2 is FYEKMQ (reference sequence). Trimming at V came to 3 bases and at J to 4 bases, leaving 14 bases not matched to a gene. The length of the CDR3 is 20 residues. DNA for the CDR3: TGTGCCAGCAGCTTCCTCTCACCGGGACTAGCGGGAGAAAGGTACAATGAGCAGTTCTTC. The encoded protein is CASSFLSPGLAGERYNEQFF.

The chain carries TRBV7-3 and TRBJ2-6; tentatively, D is TRBD2 (6 bases). In germline, CDR1 is SGHTA, CDR2 FQGTGA. V was shortened by 5 bases and J by 9 bases, with 14 bases between the two germline ends. The CDR3 extends over 14 amino acids. This CDR3 reads CASSHSRGGNVLTF. Written as DNA, the CDR3 is TGTGCCAGCAGCCACTCGAGGGGAGGCAACGTCCTGACTTTC.

This clone was found many times. The chain has TRBV4-1 and TRBJ2-5; 7 bases align to TRBD1. V lost 4 bases to trimming and J lost 5 bases; unmatched junction nucleotides: 7. Germline V gives CDR1 MGHRA, CDR2 YSYEKL. This CDR3 has 14 residues. The CDR3 bases are TGCGCCAGCAGCCTGAGACAGGGCGGGGAGACCCAGTACTTC. This codes for CASSLRQGGETQYF.

This clone was counted a single time. The chain is built from TRBV5-1 and TRBJ2-1; 12 nucleotides line up with TRBD2. The CDR3 extends over 16 amino acids. Germline values: CDR1 SGHRS, CDR2 YFSETQ. V was clipped by 0 bases and J by 5 bases; unmatched bases: 3. CDR3 protein: CASSLVRLAGDNEQFF. In DNA, the CDR3 is TGCGCCAGCAGCTTGGTGAGACTAGCGGGAGACAATGAGCAGTTCTTC.

The chain links TRBV11-2 to TRBJ2-1, with 9 nucleotides matching TRBD2. CDR3 length: 15 amino acids. V shed 3 bases, J shed 4 bases, and the junction held 4 bases outside the gene matches. Per the germline V gene, CDR1 is SGHAT and CDR2 is FQNNGV. CDR3 sequence reads: CASSFSGGQYNEQFF. The CDR3 region has the DNA TGTGCCAGCAGCTTTAGCGGGGGTCAATACAATGAGCAGTTCTTC.

Note on this clone: Other DNA sequences of this sample code for an identical CDR3. This chain links TRBV18 with TRBJ2-5, with D hard to call. Per germline, CDR1 KGHSH and CDR2 LQKENI. The CDR3 is 13 residues long. The germline V and J ends were trimmed by 1 base and 4 bases, with 7 bases remaining between them. The CDR3 region has the DNA TGTGCCAGCTCACCACTATCTCGAGAGACCCAGTACTTC. Its translation is CASSPLSRETQYF.

This clone was picked up a small number of times. The chain couples TRBV27 to TRBJ2-7; 7 bases map to TRBD2. The CDR3 spans 13 residues. V was clipped by 6 bases and J by 1 base; unmatched bases: 3. Germline CDR1 reads MNHEY; CDR2 reads SMNVEV (reference sequence). The DNA for the CDR3 is TGTGCCAGCAGGCCTAGCGGATCCTACGAGCAGTACTTC. Translating it yields CASRPSGSYEQYF.

V usage is TRBV6-5 and J usage is TRBJ1-2, with TRBD1 as a possible D gene (5 bases). Germline assignment: CDR1 MNHEY and CDR2 SVGAGI. The ends were cut back, 6 bases at V and 5 bases at J, with 19 bases in the middle. The CDR3 consists of 15 residues. The CDR3 DNA follows: TGTGCCAGCAGGGGGGGAGTTCTAAGTAGATATGGCTACACCTTC. Protein product: CASRGGVLSRYGYTF.

This clone has ten or more counts. The V call is TRBV20-1, the J call TRBJ1-2; D perhaps matches TRBD1 (6 bases). CDR3 length equals 11 residues. Trimming pared 7 bases from V and 8 bases from J, leaving 14 bases between. Germline V gene data show CDR1 as DFQATT and CDR2 as SNEGSKA (reference sequence). The CDR3 protein is CSVVQGKGYTF. The CDR3 region has the DNA TGCAGTGTTGTACAGGGAAAGGGCTACACCTTC.

V and J are TRBV25-1 and TRBJ2-5; maybe TRBD1 (6 bases). This CDR3 spans 14 amino acids. Trimming stripped 4 bases from V and 2 bases from J, with 11 bases between. Germline CDR1 and CDR2: MGHDK and SYGVNS. The CDR3 region has the DNA TGTGCCAGCAGTGTCCGGGACACTCAAGAGACCCAGTACTTC. This sequence encodes CASSVRDTQETQYF.

This clone was picked up a small number of times. This chain connects TRBV27 to TRBJ2-7; 13 bases line up with TRBD2. This CDR3 has 17 amino acids. From germline, CDR1 is MNHEY and CDR2 SMNVEV (reference sequence). Unmatched junction bases numbered 11, after V lost 5 bases and J lost 4 bases. CDR3 sequence (DNA): TGTGCCAGCAGTCCCGGACTAGCGGGAGTCGGGGTTTACGAGCAGTACTTC. Amino acids: CASSPGLAGVGVYEQYF.

This sequence joins TRBV7-9 and TRBJ1-1; D not resolved. CDR1 is SEHNR, CDR2 FQNEAQ, per germline (reference sequence). Trimming cost V 1 base and J 0 bases, with 9 bases left between them. The CDR3 has 15 residues. The CDR3 DNA reads as TGTGCCAGCAGCTTAGGGCGGGCAATGAACACTGAAGCTTTCTTT. Protein product: CASSLGRAMNTEAFF.